This T cell receptor (beta chain) was found in a study of cytomegalovirus exposure and HLA in healthy donors (TCRdb year 2017). Study-wide context: According to an earlier analysis of 587 of the donors, roughly 180 million T cells yielded 120 million or so unique TCR beta sequences and more than 250 Gb of sequence data. Around 320 gigabases of sequencing data and approximately 93 million unique TCR sequences were included in an early release covering around 650 HLA-typed donors. The study aimed to test whether signatures of past pathogen exposure could be identified by cataloging public T cell receptors. A later genetic analysis took genome-wide SNP genotypes for about 65% of the roughly 670 donors and used that subset as a discovery cohort. Of the 398 genotyped donors, 65% to 90% were placed in the genetic ancestry cluster associated with self-reported Caucasian donors. The number of donors typed differed by locus, with about 629-630 for A, B, C, DRB1 and DQB1, around 560 for DQA1, some 570 for DPA1, and roughly 450 for DPB1. Several DR-DQ haplotypes were handled as single units for association and clustering, since linkage in the cohort was strong. Donor age, sex, ethnicity and CMV serostatus were compiled together with the repertoire data. To predict cytomegalovirus infection status, the study brought together high-throughput TCR immunosequencing, statistical association of individual TCRs with disease status, and machine learning. Every repertoire in the discovery cohort had been generated on one and the same sequencing platform. HLA typing covered class I and class II loci at four-digit resolution. Along with the roughly 710-subject first cohort, a separate validation cohort of about 110 different subjects was used. The later analysis used no new phenotypic data to find candidate immune exposures, relying instead on TCR beta sequences and their occurrence across donors. The study used immunosequencing to profile the T cell repertoires of some 600 subjects and linked those repertoires to cytomegalovirus serostatus. To study patterns of TCR occurrence, a later analysis re-analyzed previously published TCR beta repertoires from more than 550 donors and added high-resolution HLA genotyping. Across roughly 420 genotyped donors of the cohort, an average of about 240,000 unique TCR beta nucleotide sequences per donor were sequenced, and approximately 19% of those sequences were non-productive. To decide whether each TCR beta V gene segment behaved as functional or pseudogenic, an earlier analysis of 587 of the donors relied on high-throughput TCR beta sequencing.

The cohort was made up of approximately 670 healthy bone marrow donors. All cohort members were sampled while nominally healthy, although unrecorded immune exposures were likely present. The donor was CMV seropositive and was included in the group of 290 or so seropositive cohort members. A peripheral blood sample was collected from each donor, and TCR beta sequencing was performed on peripheral blood mononuclear cells. Genomic DNA extraction from the blood cell samples was performed with the Qiagen DNeasy Blood Extraction Kit. The protocol used for the library was the immunoSEQ multiplex PCR assay. For the multiplex PCR, a mixture combining 60 forward primers for TCR Vbeta segments and 13 reverse primers for TCR Jbeta segments was used. The CDR3 region of rearranged TCR beta genes was amplified from genomic DNA by a multiplex PCR assay. Amplified TCR beta libraries were sequenced as 87-base-pair reads on the Illumina HiSeq System. The source study handled its data this way. A later analysis counted tens of millions of unique TCR beta chains across the roughly 700 repertoires, and some 11 million of these chains were shared by at least two donors. To remove PCR and sequencing errors, raw reads were error-corrected and collapsed into unique sequences using a nearest-neighbor algorithm that merged closely related sequences. V, D and J gene segments were assigned by aligning CDR3 sequences to IMGT reference sequences. Each retained sequence needed at least a six-nucleotide match to both a V gene segment and a J gene segment. A rearrangement was called productive if the CDR3 had no stop codons and remained in frame with V and J, and every other rearrangement was called non-productive. Following IMGT convention, CDR3 was defined as the stretch from the second conserved V-encoded cysteine up to the conserved J-encoded phenylalanine. In an earlier analysis of more than 550 of the donors, sequences lacking an unambiguous match to a single V gene segment were excluded. An earlier analysis of fewer than 750 of the donors classified V segments as functional when productive rearrangements were above 56.7% and as segregating when the standard deviation between donors was above 5%. A statistical classification framework was built to diagnose cytomegalovirus status from the catalog of TCR beta chain sequences. In a later analysis, TCR nucleotide sequences were compared against IMGT/GENE-DB human TR gene sequences so that V and J genes could be assigned. The TCRdist pipeline was used in a later analysis to assign CDR3 sequences and most-parsimonious VDJ recombination scenarios. A later analysis defined each TCR beta chain by its CDR3 amino acid sequence plus V-gene family, and excluded reads lacking a unique V-gene family. A later analysis removed 450 to 600 highly shared, low-generation-probability nucleotide sequences to deal with suspected cross-contamination and a sequencing artifact. In a later analysis, a clonal expansion index was calculated for each public chain from normalized within-repertoire ranks of inferred template counts. In a later analysis, generation probabilities were computed with a VDJ recombination model fitted to out-of-frame rearrangements, and the resulting probabilities were checked against IGoR. In a later analysis, TCR-TCR, TCR-HLA and TCR-CMV co-occurrence was scored with hypergeometric tests, and a repertoire-size bias correction was applied to TCR pairs. To estimate false discovery rates, a later analysis permuted the HLA or CMV assignments 20 times. A later analysis grouped co-occurring TCRs with DBSCAN, adding TCRdist sequence similarity when clustering within HLA-allele-positive subsets. Repertoires with fewer than 30,000 or more than 120,000 public chains were left out of co-occurrence clustering, as were several repertoires with anomalous nucleotide sharing. Drawn from immuneACCESS, this table holds only the in-frame rearrangements with V and J called that TCRdb kept. Clones are partly lost; checked studies trace under half to an unresolved V gene and leave the rest unexplained. V, J and clone size are those of that table, while D and trimming were read from the DNA. Here the sample has about 120,000 clones; approximately 70% occur a single time. The ten largest clones take up just under 9.5% of the sample.

The research as a whole found: In a later analysis, HLA-associated TCR beta chains were found to be more clonally expanded and to have lower generation probabilities than equally common non-associated chains. The presence/absence analyses assumed that sequencing depth was roughly uniform across donors, and that assumption may not be true. Some IMGT-functional V segments, including TRBV6-2 and TRBV6-3, could not be told apart with the 87-base-pair reads, so those segments were excluded. Most TCR sequences were observed very rarely across donors, whereas some public TCRs were present in many individuals. A later genetic analysis associated a missense DCLRE1C variant with V-gene and J-gene trimming of TCR beta chains, and an independent cohort replicated the association. Correlated functional status among segregating V segments might be attributable to linkage disequilibrium, but an unknown experimental factor could not be ruled out. About 17 rarely observed V segments, including chromosome 9 orphons, were excluded from the earlier analysis of approximately 600 of the donors because counts were too low. According to a later analysis, most CMV-associated TCR beta chains appeared to be HLA-restricted, and the HLA associations seemed to be driven largely by CMV exposure. In this cohort, only TCR beta chains were sequenced, and detectable features were limited by the absence of alpha or paired-chain data. A later analysis associated approximately 17,000 TCR beta sequences with specific HLA alleles at a false discovery rate of 0.05. In vitro tests confirmed that a few of the cytomegalovirus-associated TCR beta chains recognize cytomegalovirus antigens. Broadly in line with IMGT annotations, most TCR beta V segments showed up in productive rearrangements about 87% or about 30% of the time in an earlier analysis of 587 of the donors. According to a later analysis, TCR association rates differed among HLA loci, with DRB1 alleles showing the most associated TCRs and HLA-C alleles showing the fewest. Because HLA typing was unavailable for some donors at each locus, only the typed subset was used in association tests. The study gave a list of 150 to 200 TCR beta chains associated with cytomegalovirus. A further reported finding was that TCR beta sequences accurately predicted the HLA-A and HLA-B alleles for most subjects in the first cohort. The classifier was reported to diagnose cytomegalovirus status with high specificity and sensitivity in both the original and validation cohorts. The authors suggested that the approach could potentially be extended to other disease states and immunological phenotypes. A later genetic analysis reported fewer N-insertions in productive TCRs among donors in an Asian-associated ancestry cluster than the 666-donor mean. The only immune exposure information available for the cohort was CMV serostatus. In a later analysis, several top co-occurrence clusters were reported to appear linked to parvovirus B19, influenza, CMV and Epstein-Barr virus. The sequencing pipeline was judged likely to have produced a cluster of highly shared sequence variants as a technical artifact. When HLA alleles, especially DR and DQ, strongly co-occurred, attributing TCR associations to individual alleles was difficult.

Taken from cysteine to phenylalanine, the CDR3 has 13 residues. The only DNA kept is the CDR3, 39 bases in frame from the first base. Looking up the germline V gene (reference sequence) yields CDR1 GTSNPN and CDR2 SVGIG. As to this clone: Its antigen remains undetermined. One end of the junction is discordant with germline, which a read error may explain. Other nucleotide sequences from this sample produce the same CDR3.

The sequencing input was PBMCs. The TCR originated in a woman aged 40 to 49 in good health and CMV-seropositive. Recombination joined TRBV30 with TRBJ2-2; 8 bases in between match TRBD1. The sequenced DNA: TGCGCCTTGACAGGGGTAAACACCGGGGAGCTGTTTTTT. It codes for CALTGVNTGELFF. With the portions outside the CDR3 filled from the reference TRBV30 and TRBJ2-2 genes, the complete variable region becomes SQTIHQWPATLVQPVGSPLSLECTVEGTSNPNLYWYRQAAGRGLQLLFYSVGIGQISSEVPQNLSASRPQDRQFILSSKKLLLSDSGFYLCALTGVNTGELFFGEGSRLTVL.